These T cell receptor beta chains were read from a single sample in a study of cytomegalovirus exposure and HLA in healthy donors. Measured with immunoSEQ multiplex PCR; TCRdb has only the in-frame clones, and not every one. Here the sample spans 110,000 to 150,000 clones, 94% being singletons. The sample taken for sequencing was PBMCs. The receptors were sampled from a man aged 18 to 29 in good health and CMV-seropositive. Each CDR3 is given with its conserved first and last residue. A D gene is named only where the DNA matches it firmly. Part of the rows lack a size; the others show once, few, many or a class for expanded clones.

. | TRBJ1-1 | TRBV13 | . | TGTGCCAGCAGCCACAAAAACACTGAAGCTTTCTTT | CASSHKNTEAFF
once | TRBJ2-7 | TRBV4-1 | . | TGCGCCAGCAGCCAAGGCCAGCAGGGGGGTTACGAGCAGTACTTC | CASSQGQQGGYEQYF
. | TRBJ2-5 | TRBV7-2 | TRBD2 | TGTGCCAGCAGGCAGGGAGGGCAGGAGACCCAGTACTTC | CASRQGGQETQYF
. | TRBJ1-5 | TRBV6-1 | TRBD1 | TGTGCCAGCACTGGGCAGGGGGGTCAGCCCCAGCATTTT | CASTGQGGQPQHF
. | TRBJ2-4 | TRBV29-1 | TRBD2 | TGCAGCGTTGGGTCGGGAGGGCCGAACATTCAGTACTTC | CSVGSGGPNIQYF
. | TRBJ2-1 | TRBV7-2 | . | TGTGCCAGCAGCCAGTCAAACAATGAGCAGTTCTTC | CASSQSNNEQFF
. | TRBJ1-3 | TRBV4-1 | . | TGCGCCAGCAGCCAAGGGGCGGTCGGGGGGGCGAGCTTAGGCAACACCATATATTTT | CASSQGAVGGASLGNTIYF
. | TRBJ1-5 | TRBV6-5 | . | TGTGCCAGCAGTTCAGGGGTGGATCAGCCCCAGCATTTT | CASSSGVDQPQHF
once | TRBJ1-1 | TRBV27 | TRBD1 | TGTGCCAGCAGTCCCGGACAGGGGGCCCGCACTGAAGCTTTCTTT | CASSPGQGARTEAFF
. | TRBJ1-3 | TRBV7-9 | . | TGTGCCAGCAGCGGGGCGGAGACCCTCTCTGGAAACACCATATATTTT | CASSGAETLSGNTIYF
. | TRBJ2-3 | TRBV7-3 | TRBD2 | TGTGCCAGCAGCACTACTAGCGGAGGCACAGATACGCAGTATTTT | CASSTTSGGTDTQYF
. | TRBJ1-5 | TRBV27 | TRBD1 | TGTGCCAGCAGTTTAACCGGGACAGTATTCAATCAGCCCCAGCATTTT | CASSLTGTVFNQPQHF
. | TRBJ1-5 | TRBV7-8 | . | TGTGCCAGCAGCTACCTGGAGGGGTACAATCAGCCCCAGCATTTT | CASSYLEGYNQPQHF
. | TRBJ2-7 | TRBV19 | TRBD2 | TGTGCCAGTAGGGGACTACTACCTCCCTACGAGCAGTACTTC | CASRGLLPPYEQYF
. | TRBJ2-5 | TRBV27 | TRBD1 | TGTGCCAGCAGTGGGACAGGGGGAGAGACCCAGTACTTC | CASSGTGGETQYF
once | TRBJ2-5 | TRBV9 | . | TGTGCCAGCAGCGTATATTGGGCAGGGTCAGAGACCCAGTACTTC | CASSVYWAGSETQYF
. | TRBJ2-7 | TRBV27 | . | TGTGCCAGCAGTGGGCCGGGACTGCACGGAGGCGAGCAGTACTTC | CASSGPGLHGGEQYF
. | TRBJ2-5 | TRBV30 | . | TGTGCCTGGAGGGAGACTGGACTGAGCAAGTTTCGACAAGAGACCCAGTACTTC | CAWRETGLSKFRQETQYF
. | TRBJ2-7 | TRBV7-2 | TRBD1 | TGTGCCAGCAGCTTGCCCGGGACAGGGGGTGCCCGTAGCTCCTACGAGCAGTACTTC | CASSLPGTGGARSSYEQYF
. | TRBJ1-2 | TRBV11-2 | . | TGTGCCAGCAGCGTTGAAGGAAGATACACGGAGTATGGCTACACCTTC | CASSVEGRYTEYGYTF
. | TRBJ2-7 | TRBV5-4 | . | TGTGCCAGCAGCTTGGCAGGAGGGGGCTACTCCTACGAGCAGTACTTC | CASSLAGGGYSYEQYF
. | TRBJ2-2 | TRBV5-6 | TRBD1 | TGTGCCAGCAGCTGGACAGGGGGCTATAGTACCGGGGAGCTGTTTTTT | CASSWTGGYSTGELFF
. | TRBJ2-3 | TRBV29-1 | . | TGCAGCGAACTAGTAGACACAGATACGCAGTATTTT | CSELVDTDTQYF
. | TRBJ2-2 | TRBV11-3 | . | TGTGCCAGCAGCTTTGGGGGGACCGGGGAGCTGTTTTTT | CASSFGGTGELFF
. | TRBJ1-1 | TRBV10-2 | TRBD1 | TGCGCCAGCAGGGGGACAGGGTTTGACACTGAAGCTTTCTTT | CASRGTGFDTEAFF
. | TRBJ2-5 | TRBV5-8 | . | TGTGCCAGCAGCTTCATGGGGGGGCTGGAGACCCAGTACTTC | CASSFMGGLETQYF
. | TRBJ1-1 | TRBV30 | TRBD1 | TGTGCCTGGGGACAGGCAGTGGAAGCTTTCTTT | CAWGQAVEAFF
once | TRBJ1-2 | TRBV30 | TRBD1 | TGTGCCTGGACGGCGGCGGACAGGGGCTGGGCAAACTATGGCTACACCTTC | CAWTAADRGWANYGYTF
once | TRBJ2-5 | TRBV18 | TRBD2 | TGTGCCACCTCCGGACTAGCGGGAGGTCAAGAGACCCAGTACTTC | CATSGLAGGQETQYF
. | TRBJ1-1 | TRBV29-1 | . | TGCAGCGTTGGGGGGGAGAGGAACACTGAAGCTTTCTTT | CSVGGERNTEAFF
. | TRBJ1-1 | TRBV10-3 | . | TGTGCCATCAGTGAAAGGGGAATTGAAGCTTTCTTT | CAISERGIEAFF
. | TRBJ2-7 | TRBV28 | . | TGTGCCAGCAGTTTTAACTACGAGCAGTACTTC | CASSFNYEQYF
. | TRBJ1-1 | TRBV6-5 | . | TGTGCCAGCAGTTTACAAATGAACACTGAAGCTTTCTTT | CASSLQMNTEAFF
. | TRBJ2-1 | TRBV29-1 | . | TGCAGCGTTGACCGGGACTTCAGTCTGGGCAATGAGCAGTTCTTC | CSVDRDFSLGNEQFF
once | TRBJ1-4 | TRBV7-9 | . | TGTGCCAGCAGCTCTACCACAGGAGACAAACCTAATGAAAAACTGTTTTTT | CASSSTTGDKPNEKLFF
. | TRBJ2-5 | TRBV6-1 | . | TGTGCCAGCAGTGAAGACAGGGTTACAGAGACCCAGTACTTC | CASSEDRVTETQYF
. | TRBJ2-2 | TRBV9 | . | TGTGCCAGCAGCACCGGGACAACATTCACCGGGGAGCTGTTTTTT | CASSTGTTFTGELFF
. | TRBJ2-1 | TRBV4-1 | TRBD2 | TGCGCCAGCAGCCAGCTTTCCCTAGCGGGAGCTGATGAGCAGTTCTTC | CASSQLSLAGADEQFF
. | TRBJ1-2 | TRBV28 | . | TGTGCCAGCACCCAAAGCCGTTCCGGCTACACCTTC | CASTQSRSGYTF
. | TRBJ1-1 | TRBV2 | TRBD1 | TGTGCCAGCAGTGAACGGGACAGGGGTGGCACTGAAGCTTTCTTT | CASSERDRGGTEAFF
. | TRBJ1-2 | TRBV5-4 | . | TGTGCCAGCAGCCACCCAAACGGCCTGGAGGGTACTAACACCTTC | CASSHPNGLEGTNTF
. | TRBJ2-3 | TRBV9 | TRBD2 | TGTGCCAGCAGCCCTAGCGGGAGTTCAGATACGCAGTATTTT | CASSPSGSSDTQYF
. | TRBJ2-7 | TRBV6-1 | . | TGTGCCAGCAGTGAAATTGCGGGGCGCTACGAGCAGTACTTC | CASSEIAGRYEQYF
. | TRBJ2-3 | TRBV2 | . | TGTGCCAGCAATTTGGGAGGAACAGATACGCAGTATTTT | CASNLGGTDTQYF
. | TRBJ1-2 | TRBV5-1 | TRBD1 | TGCGCCAGCAGCCCCGGGACAGGGCCCTATGGCTACACCTTC | CASSPGTGPYGYTF
. | TRBJ2-7 | TRBV28 | . | TGTGCCAGCCAAAGCGGATCCTACGAGCAGTACTTC | CASQSGSYEQYF
. | TRBJ2-5 | TRBV5-1 | . | TGCGCCAGCAGCTTGGTCGCAGGGAGGGAGACCCAGTACTTC | CASSLVAGRETQYF
. | TRBJ1-1 | TRBV5-1 | . | TGCGCCAGCAGGGTTTTGGAGACGAACACTGAAGCTTTCTTT | CASRVLETNTEAFF
. | TRBJ1-5 | TRBV28 | TRBD1 | TGTGCCAGCAGTTTATTTGGACAGGGGAGGAATCAGCCCCAGCATTTT | CASSLFGQGRNQPQHF
. | TRBJ2-2 | TRBV18 | . | TGTGCCACCGACTTTTTACCGAACACCGGGGAGCTGTTTTTT | CATDFLPNTGELFF
. | TRBJ2-1 | TRBV4-1 | . | TGCGCCAGCAGCCATGAGAGGGAGATCTACAATGAGCAGTTCTTC | CASSHEREIYNEQFF
. | TRBJ2-3 | TRBV6-6 | . | TGTGCCAGCAGCCTCCACAGGGTACCCTCAGATACGCAGTATTTT | CASSLHRVPSDTQYF
. | TRBJ2-2 | TRBV5-1 | . | TGCGCCAGCAGCCCAACAACCAGGGGGGCAGGCACCGGGGAGCTGTTTTTT | CASSPTTRGAGTGELFF
. | TRBJ2-2 | TRBV10-2 | TRBD2 | TGCGCCAGCAGCGTTGGACTAGCGGGAAAGGGGGAGCTGTTTTTT | CASSVGLAGKGELFF
few | TRBJ2-7 | TRBV4-1 | TRBD1 | TGCGCCAGCAGCCAAGATCGGAACAGGGGGCTGAACTACGAGCAGTACTTC | CASSQDRNRGLNYEQYF
. | TRBJ2-6 | TRBV5-4 | . | TGTGCCAGCAGCTTAGCGAGCTCTGGGGCCAACGTCCTGACTTTC | CASSLASSGANVLTF
. | TRBJ1-1 | TRBV5-1 | TRBD1 | TGCGCCAGCAGTTCCGGGACAGGGGTTGGCACTGAAGCTTTCTTT | CASSSGTGVGTEAFF
. | TRBJ2-7 | TRBV7-8 | . | TGTGCCAGCAGCTTTCAGGTCTACGAGCAGTACTTC | CASSFQVYEQYF
once | TRBJ2-4 | TRBV5-1 | TRBD2 | TGCGCCAGCAGCTTGGAACTAGCGGGAGACGGGTACATTCAGTACTTC | CASSLELAGDGYIQYF
once | TRBJ2-3 | TRBV5-6 | . | TGTGCCAGCAGCCACCTCAGCGGAGACACAGATACGCAGTATTTT | CASSHLSGDTDTQYF